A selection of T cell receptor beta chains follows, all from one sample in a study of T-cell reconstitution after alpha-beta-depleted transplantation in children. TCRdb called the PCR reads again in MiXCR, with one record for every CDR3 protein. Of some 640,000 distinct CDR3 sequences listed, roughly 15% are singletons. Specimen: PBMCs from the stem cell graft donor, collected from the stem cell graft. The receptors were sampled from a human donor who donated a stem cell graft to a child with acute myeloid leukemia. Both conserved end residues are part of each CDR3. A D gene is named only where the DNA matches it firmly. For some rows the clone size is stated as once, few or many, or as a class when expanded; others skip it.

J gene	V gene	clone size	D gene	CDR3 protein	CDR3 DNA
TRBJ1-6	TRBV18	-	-	CASSPPGQRYNSPLHF	TGTGCCAGCTCACCACCAGGTCAGCGCTATAATTCACCCCTCCACTTT
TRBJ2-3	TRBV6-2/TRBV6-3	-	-	CASQGWGSTDTQYF	TGTGCCAGCCAAGGGTGGGGTAGCACAGATACGCAGTATTTT
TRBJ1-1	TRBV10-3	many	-	CAISENGGLNTEAFF	TGTGCCATCAGTGAGAACGGGGGATTGAACACTGAAGCTTTCTTT
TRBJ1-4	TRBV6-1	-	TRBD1	CASSDRGQANEKLFF	TGTGCCAGCAGTGACCGGGGACAGGCTAATGAAAAACTGTTTTTT
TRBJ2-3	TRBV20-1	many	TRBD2	CSALPGLAGGPRPDTQYF	TGCAGTGCTCTCCCGGGACTAGCGGGGGGGCCCCGACCAGATACGCAGTATTTT
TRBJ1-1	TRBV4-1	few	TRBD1	CASSQAQGDAEAFF	TGCGCCAGCAGCCAAGCTCAGGGGGACGCTGAAGCTTTCTTT
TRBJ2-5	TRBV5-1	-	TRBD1	CASSLVGTAQETQYF	TGCGCCAGCAGCTTGGTCGGGACAGCCCAAGAGACCCAGTACTTC
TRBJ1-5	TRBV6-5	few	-	CASSYDRTGNQPQHF	TGTGCCAGCAGTTACGACCGGACAGGCAATCAGCCCCAGCATTTT
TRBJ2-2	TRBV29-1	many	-	CSARSGANTGELFF	TGCAGCGCTCGGTCGGGGGCAAACACCGGGGAGCTGTTTTTT
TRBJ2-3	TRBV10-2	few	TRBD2	CASSDWGGSLSTDTQYF	TGCGCCAGCAGTGATTGGGGGGGATCCCTTAGCACAGATACGCAGTATTTT
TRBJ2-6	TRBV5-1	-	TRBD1	CASSFGDRGRTGADVLTF	TGCGCCAGCAGCTTCGGGGACAGGGGGCGCACTGGGGCCGACGTCCTGACTTTC
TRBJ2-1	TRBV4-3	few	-	CASSQDLGQYNEQFF	TGCGCCAGCAGCCAAGATCTTGGACAGTACAATGAGCAGTTCTTC
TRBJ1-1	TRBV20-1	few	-	CSASEIGEAFF	TGCAGTGCTAGCGAAATAGGTGAAGCTTTCTTT
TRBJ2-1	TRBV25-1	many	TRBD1	CASSEPWTGPNEQFF	TGTGCCAGCAGTGAACCATGGACAGGGCCCAATGAGCAGTTCTTC
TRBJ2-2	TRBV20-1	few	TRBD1	CSAPDRGAHTGELFF	TGCAGTGCCCCCGACAGGGGGGCTCACACCGGGGAGCTGTTTTTT
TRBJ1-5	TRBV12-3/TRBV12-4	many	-	CASSSEGGGQPQHF	TGTGCCAGCAGTTCTGAGGGGGGCGGTCAGCCCCAGCATTTT
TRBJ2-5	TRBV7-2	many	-	CASSLAQGTETQYF	TGTGCCAGCAGCTTAGCGCAGGGGACGGAGACCCAGTACTTC
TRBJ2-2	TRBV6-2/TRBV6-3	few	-	CASSYPGRRAGELFF	TGTGCCAGCAGTTACCCCGGAAGGAGGGCCGGGGAGCTGTTTTTT
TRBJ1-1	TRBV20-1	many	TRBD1	CSARGLLASGTGNTEAFF	TGCAGTGCTAGAGGTTTACTAGCATCCGGGACAGGGAACACTGAAGCTTTCTTT
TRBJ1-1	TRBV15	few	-	CATSLRDGGTTEAFF	TGTGCCACCAGCTTGAGGGACGGGGGGACTACTGAAGCTTTCTTT
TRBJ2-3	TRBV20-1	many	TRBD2	CSARTLPGSGGFTDTQYF	TGCAGTGCTAGAACCCTTCCTGGTAGCGGGGGCTTCACAGATACGCAGTATTTT
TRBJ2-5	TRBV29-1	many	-	CSVEAGQWETQYF	TGCAGCGTTGAGGCAGGGCAGTGGGAGACCCAGTACTTC
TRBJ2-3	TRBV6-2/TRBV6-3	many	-	CASSYDRRWDSSTDTQYF	TGTGCCAGCAGTTATGACAGAAGGTGGGACTCTAGCACAGATACGCAGTATTTT
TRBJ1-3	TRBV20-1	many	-	CSAREGIGGSTIYF	TGCAGTGCTAGAGAAGGTATAGGTGGTAGCACCATATATTTT
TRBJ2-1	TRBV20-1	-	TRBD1	CSAKPPGQYNEQFF	TGCAGTGCCAAACCCCCGGGACAGTACAATGAGCAGTTCTTC
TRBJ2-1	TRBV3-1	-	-	CASSPRGTFSYNEQFF	TGTGCCAGCAGCCCGAGGGGGACATTCTCCTACAATGAGCAGTTCTTC
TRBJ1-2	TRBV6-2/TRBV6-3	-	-	CASSPVGGINGYTF	TGTGCCAGCAGCCCAGTGGGGGGCATCAATGGCTACACCTTC
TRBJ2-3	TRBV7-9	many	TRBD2	CASSLSGGKSTDTQYF	TGTGCCAGCAGCTTAAGCGGGGGGAAAAGCACAGATACGCAGTATTTT
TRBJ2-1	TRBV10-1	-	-	CASSEFQQGGLYNEQFF	TGCGCCAGCAGTGAATTTCAGCAGGGTGGACTCTACAATGAGCAGTTCTTC
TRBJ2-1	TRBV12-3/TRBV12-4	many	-	CASSSGGVFGNEQFF	TGTGCCAGCAGTTCTGGCGGGGTGTTCGGCAATGAGCAGTTCTTC
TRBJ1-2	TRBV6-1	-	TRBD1	CASRRSGQNHGYTF	TGTGCCAGCAGACGCTCGGGACAGAACCATGGCTACACCTTC
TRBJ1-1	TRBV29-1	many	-	CSVEDPERPTEAFF	TGCAGCGTTGAAGACCCTGAGAGGCCCACTGAAGCTTTCTTT
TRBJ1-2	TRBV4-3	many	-	CASSQDWRQTNYGYTF	TGCGCCAGCAGCCAAGATTGGCGGCAAACTAACTATGGCTACACCTTC
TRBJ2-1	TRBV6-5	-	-	CASSFRDNCYNEQFF	TGTGCCAGCAGTTTCAGGGATAACTGTTACAATGAGCAGTTCTTC
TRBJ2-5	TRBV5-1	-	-	CASSYGQKETQYF	TGCGCCAGCAGCTACGGACAGAAAGAGACCCAGTACTTC
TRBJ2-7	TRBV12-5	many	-	CASGLMGDEQYF	TGTGCTAGTGGTTTGATGGGGGACGAGCAGTACTTC
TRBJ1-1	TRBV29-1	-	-	CSGEAADTEAFF	TGCAGCGGTGAAGCCGCCGACACTGAAGCTTTCTTT
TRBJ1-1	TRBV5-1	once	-	CACSPHLAGTTEAFF	TGCGCCTGCAGCCCTCACCTTGCCGGGACTACTGAAGCTTTCTTT
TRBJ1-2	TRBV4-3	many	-	CASSFSTGNAEGYTF	TGCGCCAGCAGCTTTAGTACAGGGAATGCGGAAGGCTACACCTTC
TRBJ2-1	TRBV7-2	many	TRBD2	CASSLLAGGPGNEQFF	TGTGCCAGCAGCTTACTAGCGGGGGGGCCTGGGAATGAGCAGTTCTTC
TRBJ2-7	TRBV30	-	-	CAWSPASWEQYF	TGTGCCTGGAGTCCAGCGTCATGGGAGCAGTACTTC
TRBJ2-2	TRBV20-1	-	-	CSAEGGFLNTGELFF	TGCAGTGCAGAAGGCGGCTTCCTAAACACCGGGGAGCTGTTTTTT
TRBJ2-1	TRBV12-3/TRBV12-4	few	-	CASSLNGGSSYNEQFF	TGTGCCAGCAGTTTAAACGGTGGGAGCTCCTACAATGAGCAGTTCTTC
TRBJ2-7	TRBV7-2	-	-	CASSLLRGRSLPYEQYF	TGTGCCAGCAGCTTACTCCGCGGCCGTTCCCTCCCTTACGAGCAGTACTTC
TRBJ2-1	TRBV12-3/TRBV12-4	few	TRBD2	CASSFPSGGSYNEQFF	TGTGCCAGCAGTTTCCCTAGCGGGGGCTCCTACAATGAGCAGTTCTTC
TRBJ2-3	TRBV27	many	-	CASSLGVKADTQYF	TGTGCCAGCAGTTTAGGGGTGAAGGCAGATACGCAGTATTTT
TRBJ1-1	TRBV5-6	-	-	CASGSWGTEAFF	TGTGCCAGCGGCTCGTGGGGCACTGAAGCTTTCTTT
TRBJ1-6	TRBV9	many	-	CASSPGTGGAPLHF	TGTGCCAGCAGTCCTGGGACCGGGGGGGCACCCCTCCACTTT
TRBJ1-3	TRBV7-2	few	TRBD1	CASSFTRGMAGNTIYF	TGTGCCAGCAGCTTCACCAGGGGGATGGCTGGAAACACCATATATTTT
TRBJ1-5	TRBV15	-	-	CATSERESQPQHF	TGTGCCACCAGCGAGAGGGAGAGCCAGCCCCAGCATTTT
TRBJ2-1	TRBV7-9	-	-	CASSPQWVPLVNEQFF	TGTGCCAGCAGCCCCCAATGGGTCCCCCTTGTCAATGAGCAGTTCTTC
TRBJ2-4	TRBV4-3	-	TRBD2	CASSFLSGGKNIQYF	TGCGCCAGCAGCTTCCTTAGCGGGGGGAAAAACATTCAGTACTTC
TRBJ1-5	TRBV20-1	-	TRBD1	CSARSGGDRVTNQPQHF	TGCAGTGCTAGATCGGGGGGGGACAGGGTGACCAATCAGCCCCAGCATTTT
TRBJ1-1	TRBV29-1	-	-	CSVVRRLNTEAFF	TGCAGCGTTGTGAGGAGACTGAACACTGAAGCTTTCTTT
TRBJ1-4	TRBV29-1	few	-	CSVLTGTNEKLFF	TGCAGCGTTCTGACAGGAACTAATGAAAAACTGTTTTTT
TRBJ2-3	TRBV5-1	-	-	CASAGSTDTQYF	TGCGCCAGCGCCGGTAGCACAGATACGCAGTATTTT
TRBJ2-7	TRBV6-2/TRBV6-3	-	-	CASSYSGRSGSYEQYF	TGTGCCAGCAGTTACTCGGGGCGATCGGGAAGCTACGAGCAGTACTTC